This entry features one T cell receptor (beta chain) sequence. Its specificity is unknown. Regarding treatment: approximately 9-day PBMC culture with coronavirus spike peptide pools or control peptides (ViraFEST assay). This sample is part of a study of vaccination and CD4 T cells after COVID-19. Cultured CD4+ T cell DNA was sequenced using the Oncomine TCR Beta short-read assay. One entry per CDR3 protein, called by TCRdb with MiXCR from the PCR reads. The sample holds roughly 17,000 distinct CDR3 sequences, approximately 44% seen once. This specimen consisted of CD4+ T cells from blood, cultured in vitro, obtained after SARS-CoV-2 vaccination. The sequence came from a human donor who had recovered from COVID-19.

In DNA, the CDR3 is TGTGCCAGCAGCTCAACCCGGCAGGGGCCGGGAGGCTACACCTTC. Protein: CASSSTRQGPGGYTF. The rearrangement uses TRBV7-2 and TRBJ1-2, with D possibly matching TRBD1 (6 bases). Between the trimmed V and J ends, which lost 4 bases and 8 bases, there was a span of 20 bases. The CDR3 runs 15 residues. Germline V gives CDR1 SGHTA, CDR2 FQGNSA.